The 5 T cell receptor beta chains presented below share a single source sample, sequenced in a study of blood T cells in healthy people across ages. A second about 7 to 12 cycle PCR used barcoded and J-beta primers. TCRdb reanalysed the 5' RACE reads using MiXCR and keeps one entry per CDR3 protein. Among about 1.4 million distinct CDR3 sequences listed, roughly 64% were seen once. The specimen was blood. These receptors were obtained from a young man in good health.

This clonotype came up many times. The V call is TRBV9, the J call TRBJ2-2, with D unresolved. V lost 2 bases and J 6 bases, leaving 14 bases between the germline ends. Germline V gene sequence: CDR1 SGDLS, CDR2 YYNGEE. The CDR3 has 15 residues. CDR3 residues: CASSVEDHLAGELFF. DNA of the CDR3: TGTGCCAGCAGCGTCGAGGACCATCTGGCCGGGGAGCTGTTTTTT.

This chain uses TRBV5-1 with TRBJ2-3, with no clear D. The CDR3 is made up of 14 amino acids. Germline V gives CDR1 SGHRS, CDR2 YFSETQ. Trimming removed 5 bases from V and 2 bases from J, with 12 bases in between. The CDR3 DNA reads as TGCGCCAGCAGATTACAGACCTACACAGATACGCAGTATTTT. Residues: CASRLQTYTDTQYF.

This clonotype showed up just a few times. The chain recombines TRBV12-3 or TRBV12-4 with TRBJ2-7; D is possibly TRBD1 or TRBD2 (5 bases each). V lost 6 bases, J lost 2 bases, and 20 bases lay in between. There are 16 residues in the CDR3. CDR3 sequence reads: CASSRGRGWDPYEQYF. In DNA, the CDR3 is TGTGCCAGCAGCCGTGGGCGCGGCTGGGACCCCTACGAGCAGTACTTC.

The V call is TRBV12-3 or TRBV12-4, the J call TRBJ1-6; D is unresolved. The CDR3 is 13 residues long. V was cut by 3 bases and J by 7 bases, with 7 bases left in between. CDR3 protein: CASSLTSNSPLHF. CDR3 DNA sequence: TGTGCCAGCAGTTTGACTTCAAATTCACCCCTCCACTTT.

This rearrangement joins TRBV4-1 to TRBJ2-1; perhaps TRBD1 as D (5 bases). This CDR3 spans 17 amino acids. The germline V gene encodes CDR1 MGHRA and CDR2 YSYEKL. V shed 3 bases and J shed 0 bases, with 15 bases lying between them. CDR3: CASSHRTLLSSYNEQFF. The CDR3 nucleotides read TGCGCCAGCAGCCACCGGACACTTCTGAGCTCCTACAATGAGCAGTTCTTC.